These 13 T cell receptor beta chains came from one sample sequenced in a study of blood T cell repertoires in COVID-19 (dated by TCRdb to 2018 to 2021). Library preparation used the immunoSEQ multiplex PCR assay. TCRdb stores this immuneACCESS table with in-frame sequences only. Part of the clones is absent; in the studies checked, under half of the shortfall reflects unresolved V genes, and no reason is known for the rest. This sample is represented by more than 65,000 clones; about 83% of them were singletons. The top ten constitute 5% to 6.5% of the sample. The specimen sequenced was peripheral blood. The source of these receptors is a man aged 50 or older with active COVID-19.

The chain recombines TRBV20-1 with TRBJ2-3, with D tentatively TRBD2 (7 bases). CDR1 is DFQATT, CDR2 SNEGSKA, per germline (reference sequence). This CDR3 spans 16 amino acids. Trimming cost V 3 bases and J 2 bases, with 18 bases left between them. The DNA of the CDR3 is TGCAGTGCTAGTAGTTCCCAAGGGGGGGACACAGATACGCAGTATTTT. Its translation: CSASSSQGGDTDTQYF.

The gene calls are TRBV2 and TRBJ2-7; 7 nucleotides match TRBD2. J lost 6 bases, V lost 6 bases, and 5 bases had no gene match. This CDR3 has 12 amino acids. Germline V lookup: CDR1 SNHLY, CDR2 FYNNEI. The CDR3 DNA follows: TGTGCCAGCAGCCCCGGGGGGTTCGAGCAGTACTTC. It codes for CASSPGGFEQYF.

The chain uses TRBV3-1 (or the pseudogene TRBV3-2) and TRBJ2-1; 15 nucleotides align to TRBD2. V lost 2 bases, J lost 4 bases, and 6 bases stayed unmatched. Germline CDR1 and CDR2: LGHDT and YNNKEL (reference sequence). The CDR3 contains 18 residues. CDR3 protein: CASSQPGLAGGGYNEQFF. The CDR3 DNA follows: TGTGCCAGCAGCCAACCGGGACTAGCGGGGGGAGGGTACAATGAGCAGTTCTTC.

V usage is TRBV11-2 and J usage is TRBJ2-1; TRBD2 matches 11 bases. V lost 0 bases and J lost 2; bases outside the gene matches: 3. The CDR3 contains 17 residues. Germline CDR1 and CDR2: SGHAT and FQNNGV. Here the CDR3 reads CASSLDIAGGPYNEQFF. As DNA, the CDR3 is TGTGCCAGCAGCTTAGATATAGCGGGAGGGCCCTACAATGAGCAGTTCTTC.

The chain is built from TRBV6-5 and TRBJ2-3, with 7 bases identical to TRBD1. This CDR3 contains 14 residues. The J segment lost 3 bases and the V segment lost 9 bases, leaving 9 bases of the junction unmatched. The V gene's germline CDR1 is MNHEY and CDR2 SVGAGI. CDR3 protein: CASWDSRFTDTQYF. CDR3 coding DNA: TGTGCCAGTTGGGACAGCCGATTTACAGATACGCAGTATTTT.

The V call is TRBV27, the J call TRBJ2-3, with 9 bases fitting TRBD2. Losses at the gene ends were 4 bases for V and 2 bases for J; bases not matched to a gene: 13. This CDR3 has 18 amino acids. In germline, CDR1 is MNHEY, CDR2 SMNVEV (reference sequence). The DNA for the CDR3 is TGTGCCAGCAGTTCCCCCAATCTTGCGGGAGGGCCCACAGATACGCAGTATTTT. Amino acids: CASSSPNLAGGPTDTQYF.

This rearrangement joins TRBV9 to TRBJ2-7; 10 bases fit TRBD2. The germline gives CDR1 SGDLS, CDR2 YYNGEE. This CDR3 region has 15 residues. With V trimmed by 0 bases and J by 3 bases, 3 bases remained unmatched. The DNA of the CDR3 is TGTGCCAGCAGCGTAGGGCTAGCGGGAGACTACGAGCAGTACTTC. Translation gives CASSVGLAGDYEQYF. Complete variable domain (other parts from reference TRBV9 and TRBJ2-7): DSGVTQTPKHLITATGQRVTLRCSPRSGDLSVYWYQQSLDQGLQFLIQYYNGEERAKGNILERFSAQQFPDLHSELNLSSLELGDSALYFCASSVGLAGDYEQYFGPGTRLTVT.

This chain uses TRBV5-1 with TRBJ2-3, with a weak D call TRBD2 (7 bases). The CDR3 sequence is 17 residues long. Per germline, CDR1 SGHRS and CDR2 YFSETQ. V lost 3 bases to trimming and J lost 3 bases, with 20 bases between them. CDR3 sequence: CASSSTLGGGETDTQYF. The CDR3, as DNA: TGCGCCAGCAGCTCCACTTTAGGGGGGGGAGAGACAGATACGCAGTATTTT.

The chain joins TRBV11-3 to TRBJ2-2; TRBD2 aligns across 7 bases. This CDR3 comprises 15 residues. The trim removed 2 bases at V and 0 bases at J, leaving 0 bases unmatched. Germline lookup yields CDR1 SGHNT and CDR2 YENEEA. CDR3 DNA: TGTGCCAGCAGCTTAACTAGCGCGAACACCGGGGAGCTGTTTTTT. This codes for CASSLTSANTGELFF.

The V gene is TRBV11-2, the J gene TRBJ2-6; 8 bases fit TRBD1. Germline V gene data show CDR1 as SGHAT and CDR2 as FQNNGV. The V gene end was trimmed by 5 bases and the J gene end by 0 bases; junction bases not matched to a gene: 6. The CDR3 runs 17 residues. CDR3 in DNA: TGTGCCAGCAGCGCACAGGGGGGAAGCTCTGGGGCCAACGTCCTGACTTTC. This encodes CASSAQGGSSGANVLTF. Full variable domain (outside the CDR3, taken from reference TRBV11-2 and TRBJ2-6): EAGVAQSPRYKIIEKRQSVAFWCNPISGHATLYWYQQILGQGPKLLIQFQNNGVVDDSQLPKDRFSAERLKGVDSTLKIQPAKLEDSAVYLCASSAQGGSSGANVLTFGAGSRLTVL.

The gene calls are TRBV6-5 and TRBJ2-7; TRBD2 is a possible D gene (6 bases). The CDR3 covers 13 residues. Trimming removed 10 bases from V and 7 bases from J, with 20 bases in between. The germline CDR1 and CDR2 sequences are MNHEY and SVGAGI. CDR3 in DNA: TGTGCCACTCGAAGGAGCGGGTCTTGGGAGCAGTACTTC. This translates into CATRRSGSWEQYF.

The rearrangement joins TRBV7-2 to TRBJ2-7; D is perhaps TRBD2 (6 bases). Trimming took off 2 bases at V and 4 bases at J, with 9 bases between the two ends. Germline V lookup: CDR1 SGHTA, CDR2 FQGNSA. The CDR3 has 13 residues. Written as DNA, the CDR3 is TGTGCCAGCAGCTTAAGGAGGGAATACGAGCAGTACTTC. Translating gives CASSLRREYEQYF.

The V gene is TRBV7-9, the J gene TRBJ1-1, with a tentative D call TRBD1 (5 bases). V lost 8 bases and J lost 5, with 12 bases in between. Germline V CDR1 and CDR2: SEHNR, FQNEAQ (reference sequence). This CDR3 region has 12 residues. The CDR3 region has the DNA TGTGCCAGCGGGGGGGAAGTAACTGAAGCTTTCTTT. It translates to CASGGEVTEAFF.